The 23 T cell receptor beta chains below were found in one sample sequenced in a study of cytomegalovirus exposure and HLA in healthy donors. The PCR contained 60 Vbeta and 13 Jbeta primers. Clones were read by immunoSEQ multiplex PCR, and TCRdb kept only the in-frame ones, dropping some. The profile covers 100,000 or so clones, with less than 75% appearing a single time and around 2.3% taken by the ten largest. The specimen was PBMCs. Receptor source: a man aged 25-45 years in good health and CMV-seronegative.

This chain links TRBV6-5 with TRBJ1-1, with D possibly being TRBD1 (6 bases). This CDR3 comprises 15 residues. The ends were cut back, 5 bases at V and 5 bases at J, with 18 bases in the middle. Per germline, CDR1 MNHEY and CDR2 SVGAGI. CDR3 DNA: TGTGCCAGCAGTCTCCGGACAGCCCAGATTACTGAAGCTTTCTTT. This encodes CASSLRTAQITEAFF.

The chain combines TRBV9 with TRBJ1-3; D is possibly TRBD1 (5 bases). The V and J ends lost 4 bases and 4 bases respectively, with 15 bases between them. In germline, CDR1 is SGDLS, CDR2 YYNGEE. The CDR3 length is 15 residues. The CDR3 loop reads CASSPSGTQGNTIYF. The CDR3 coding sequence is TGTGCCAGCAGCCCAAGCGGGACGCAAGGAAACACCATATATTTT.

The chain has TRBV6-1 and TRBJ1-3, with D possibly being TRBD1 (6 bases). The V gene's germline CDR1 is MNHNS and CDR2 SASEGT. V lost 1 base and J 3 bases, leaving 10 bases between the germline ends. The CDR3 runs 15 residues. CDR3 amino acids: CASSEVRGFGNTIYF. The CDR3, as DNA: TGTGCCAGCAGTGAAGTCAGGGGCTTTGGAAACACCATATATTTT.

This clone was detected only once. V usage is TRBV5-1 and J usage is TRBJ1-2; 8 bases are a match to TRBD1. This CDR3 contains 15 residues. Unmatched junction bases numbered 8, after V lost 4 bases and J lost 3 bases. Germline V gene sequence: CDR1 SGHRS, CDR2 YFSETQ. The CDR3 DNA reads as TGCGCCAGCAGCCCGCAGGGGGCTGTTTACTATGGCTACACCTTC. As protein: CASSPQGAVYYGYTF.

This chain uses TRBV28 with TRBJ2-1, with D perhaps matching TRBD1 (6 bases). Trimming took 6 bases from V and 0 from J, leaving 12 bases between them. The CDR3 has 15 residues. Per the germline V gene, CDR1 is MDHEN and CDR2 is SYDVKM. The CDR3 loop reads CASSQQGISYNEQFF. The CDR3, as DNA: TGTGCCAGCAGCCAACAGGGAATCTCCTACAATGAGCAGTTCTTC. The variable domain in full, with the rest retrieved from reference TRBV28 and TRBJ2-1, is DVKVTQSSRYLVKRTGEKVFLECVQDMDHENMFWYRQDPGLGLRLIYFSYDVKMKEKGDIPEGYSVSREKKERFSLILESASTNQTSMYLCASSQQGISYNEQFFGPGTRLTVL.

This clone turned up a few times. The V call is TRBV6-5, the J call TRBJ2-2, with 10 nucleotides matching TRBD2. Germline V gene data show CDR1 as MNHEY and CDR2 as SVGAGI. V shed 5 bases and J 6 bases; nucleotides not matched to a gene: 6. This CDR3 is 15 amino acids long. The CDR3 protein is CASSKAAGGPGELFF. The CDR3, as DNA: TGTGCCAGCAGTAAGGCAGCGGGGGGGCCCGGGGAGCTGTTTTTT.

In this sample, this clone turned up a few times. The chain joins TRBV6-6 to TRBJ1-5; 7 nucleotides align to TRBD1. V was clipped by 4 bases and J by 0 bases; unmatched bases: 3. Germline values: CDR1 MNHNY, CDR2 SVGAGI (reference sequence). This CDR3 spans 15 amino acids. The CDR3 DNA reads as TGTGCCAGCAGTTCCGGACAGGTTAGCAATCAGCCCCAGCATTTT. Its translation is CASSSGQVSNQPQHF.

This chain links TRBV15 with TRBJ2-7, with D possibly being TRBD2 (6 bases). Germline V gene lookup returns CDR1 LNHNV and CDR2 YYDKDF (reference sequence). Trimming cost V 1 base and J 5 bases, with 15 bases left between them. The CDR3 has 15 amino acids. The DNA for the CDR3 is TGTGCCACCAGCAGAGCCAGGGACTCGATCCACGAGCAGTACTTC. This translates into CATSRARDSIHEQYF.

This rearrangement joins TRBV2 to TRBJ2-1; 12 bases agree with TRBD2. V shed 5 bases and J 1 base; nucleotides not matched to a gene: 3. Looked up from germline, CDR1 is SNHLY and CDR2 is FYNNEI. CDR3 size: 16 residues. CDR3 region: CASSWTSGASYNEQFF. The CDR3 nucleotides read TGTGCCAGCAGTTGGACTAGCGGGGCTTCCTACAATGAGCAGTTCTTC.

The chain links TRBV9 to TRBJ2-1, with D possibly TRBD2 on 5 matching bases. CDR1 and CDR2 from the germline V gene are SGDLS and YYNGEE. V lost 5 bases, J lost 5 bases, and 14 bases lay in between. The CDR3 totals 14 residues. In DNA, the CDR3 is TGTGCCAGCAGGGAGACCGGGATGAACAATGAGCAGTTCTTC. Protein: CASRETGMNNEQFF.

The count of this clone is one. The CDR3 nucleotides read TGTGCCAGCAGTTTGGCCGGGACAGGGCCTCGCGAGCAGTACTTC. It is translated as CASSLAGTGPREQYF. The V call is TRBV6-5, the J call TRBJ2-7, with 9 bases identical to TRBD1. The V gene's germline CDR1 is MNHEY and CDR2 SVGAGI. The CDR3 covers 15 residues. Trimming took 4 bases from V and 6 from J; bases not matched to a gene: 10.

J is TRBJ1-2 and V is TRBV30; D uncertain. The CDR3 has 13 amino acids. Trimming took off 2 bases at V and 6 bases at J, with 13 bases between the two ends. In germline, CDR1 is GTSNPN, CDR2 SVGIG (reference sequence). For the CDR3, the DNA is TGTGCCTGGAGTTTTGGAGGGTCGAATGGCTACACCTTC. The encoded protein is CAWSFGGSNGYTF.

CDR3 nucleotide sequence: TGCGCCAGCGGTTACGGCTACGAGCAGTACTTC. This translates into CASGYGYEQYF. J is TRBJ2-7 and V is TRBV10-1; D is ambiguous. The CDR3 runs 11 residues. V was clipped by 8 bases and J by 3 bases, with 8 bases between them. Germline-derived CDR1 and CDR2 are WNHNN and SYGVQD (reference sequence).

This rearrangement joins TRBV7-8 to TRBJ1-1, with D maybe TRBD1 (5 bases). The CDR3 is 16 residues long. Trimming took 1 base from V and 2 from J, leaving 14 bases between them. Germline-derived CDR1 and CDR2 are SGHVS and FQNEAQ. CDR3 in amino acids: CASSLVGTSVNTEAFF. CDR3 coding DNA: TGTGCCAGCAGCTTAGTGGGGACTTCCGTAAACACTGAAGCTTTCTTT.

The chain combines TRBV5-1 with TRBJ2-6; 9 nucleotides line up with TRBD1. This CDR3 is 20 amino acids long. Per germline, CDR1 SGHRS and CDR2 YFSETQ. V shed 1 base, J shed 4 bases, and the junction held 15 bases outside the gene matches. CDR3 coding DNA: TGCGCCAGCAGCTTGAAAAGGACGGGACAGGGCCTAGGGGGGGCCAACGTCCTGACTTTC. Protein sequence: CASSLKRTGQGLGGANVLTF.

This sequence joins TRBV2 and TRBJ1-5; D possibly corresponds to TRBD1 (6 bases). Trimming stripped 6 bases from V and 3 bases from J, with 15 bases between. This CDR3 is built from 15 residues. Germline CDR1 is SNHLY and CDR2 is FYNNEI. The CDR3 nucleotides are TGTGCCAGCAGCGACCAGGGGAGAGACAATCAGCCCCAGCATTTT. Its protein is CASSDQGRDNQPQHF.

The chain carries TRBV30 and TRBJ1-6, with 9 bases that match TRBD1. There are 15 residues in the CDR3. Germline assignment: CDR1 GTSNPN and CDR2 SVGIG (reference sequence). V gave up 1 base and J gave up 10 bases; unmatched junction bases: 8. The CDR3 is CAWSEQGAIGSPLHF. CDR3 bases: TGTGCCTGGAGTGAACAGGGGGCGATCGGGTCACCCCTCCACTTT.

The rearrangement uses TRBV27 and TRBJ2-6; TRBD1 agrees at 8 bases. There are 20 residues in the CDR3. CDR1 and CDR2 from the germline V gene are MNHEY and SMNVEV (reference sequence). Trimming removed 6 bases from V and 0 bases from J; junction bases left unmatched: 16. The chain's CDR3 is CASRSIPGQERGSGANVLTF. CDR3 bases: TGTGCCAGCAGATCAATACCGGGACAGGAGAGGGGCTCTGGGGCCAACGTCCTGACTTTC. Based on the CDR3 plus reference TRBV27 and TRBJ2-6, the full variable domain is EAQVTQNPRYLITVTGKKLTVTCSQNMNHEYMSWYRQDPGLGLRQIYYSMNVEVTDKGDVPEGYKVSRKEKRNFPLILESPSPNQTSLYFCASRSIPGQERGSGANVLTFGAGSRLTVL.

The V and J genes are TRBV6-5 and TRBJ2-7; 8 nucleotides align to TRBD1. The CDR3 is 12 amino acids. Germline V CDR1 and CDR2: MNHEY, SVGAGI. The J segment lost 5 bases and the V segment lost 8 bases, leaving 5 bases of the junction unmatched. CDR3 residues: CASRGTGDEQYF. As DNA, the CDR3 is TGTGCCAGCCGAGGGACAGGTGACGAGCAGTACTTC.

The chain links TRBV13 to TRBJ2-7, with 9 positions matching TRBD2. The junction had 9 bases not matched to a gene; V was cut back by 6 bases and J by 6 bases. CDR1 and CDR2 (germline): PRHDT, FYEKMQ (reference sequence). CDR3 size: 14 residues. The DNA for the CDR3 is TGTGCCAGCAGGTCTGCGGGAGGGCCACTCGAGCAGTACTTC. Translating gives CASRSAGGPLEQYF.

The chain joins TRBV5-1 to TRBJ2-5, with D tentatively TRBD2 (5 bases). The closer fit of TRBJ2-7 to the DNA end suggests the J call may be wrong. The V gene's germline CDR1 is SGHRS and CDR2 YFSETQ. This CDR3 spans 13 amino acids. The CDR3 DNA follows: TGCGCCAGTAAGGACTGGAATACCTACGAGCAGTACTTC. Its protein product is CASKDWNTYEQYF.

The chain recombines TRBV7-2 with TRBJ2-1, with 8 bases that match TRBD1. Germline V gene sequence: CDR1 SGHTA, CDR2 FQGNSA. The CDR3 has 16 amino acids. After removal of 5 bases from V and 9 bases from J, the junction contained 15 bases not matched to a gene. The CDR3 DNA is TGTGCCAGCAGCCAAACCGGACAGGGAGGTTTGACTGAGCAGTTCTTC. Translated: CASSQTGQGGLTEQFF.

The CDR3: CASSYSGGTEAFF. The CDR3 nucleotides read TGTGCCAGCAGCTACTCGGGTGGAACTGAAGCTTTCTTT. The chain employs TRBV9 and TRBJ1-1; D not resolved. CDR1 is SGDLS and CDR2 is YYNGEE in the germline V gene. V was clipped by 4 bases and J by 5 bases, with 12 bases between them. There are 13 residues in the CDR3. Full variable domain (outside the CDR3, taken from reference TRBV9 and TRBJ1-1): DSGVTQTPKHLITATGQRVTLRCSPRSGDLSVYWYQQSLDQGLQFLIQYYNGEERAKGNILERFSAQQFPDLHSELNLSSLELGDSALYFCASSYSGGTEAFFGQGTRLTVV.